This T cell receptor (beta chain) was found in a study of metastatic and nonmetastatic thyroid tumors. The wider study: Comparative analysis of repertoires was undertaken across blood and tumor or nodule tissue obtained from malignant and benign thyroid patients.

How the authors handled the data: The authors used CDR3 differences across clinicopathological groups to build a distant-metastasis classifier for papillary thyroid cancer. TCRdb reanalyzed the PCR reads via MiXCR. In this record, the V and J calls reflect TCRdb's handling and not the investigators' own analysis. The data show 35,000 to 40,000 clones, roughly 27% seen once. All patients were treatment-naive before thyroid surgery. Sequencing was done on a sample of blood. The sequence derives from a female donor with papillary thyroid cancer or a benign thyroid nodule (not recorded which). Some clones in this sample may be carry-over from other donors' samples.

CDR3 nucleotide sequence: TGCGCCAGCAGGTCTCAGGAGTGTGGCGAGCAGTACTTC. This translates into CASRSQECGEQYF. The V call is TRBV5-1, the J call TRBJ2-7; D gene uncertain. This CDR3 comprises 13 residues. Germline V gene data show CDR1 as SGHRS and CDR2 as YFSETQ. V shed 5 bases and J shed 6 bases, with 15 bases lying between them.